This T cell receptor beta chain stems from a study of tumor and adjacent non-tumor tissue in lung cancer. Study findings and constraints: In normal lung, the top 100 clones were significantly more dominant than in tumor.

RNA was extracted from bulk tissue without any cell sorting. A few counts support this clonotype. The antigen is unknown. Three rounds of nested PCR, following a modified ARM-PCR protocol, produced the TCRbeta library. TCRdb re-called the multiplex PCR reads through MiXCR, storing one row per CDR3 protein. The table shows tens of thousands of distinct CDR3 sequences, with around 77% occurring only once. Trimming shortened V by 11 bases and J by 4 bases, and 17 bases separated the two germline ends. CDR1 and CDR2 (germline): KGHDR, SFDVKD. This CDR3 is built from 15 residues. The rearrangement uses TRBV24-1 and TRBJ2-6; D perhaps matches TRBD1 (6 bases). The sample consisted of lung tumor tissue. The TCR was taken from a woman aged 40 to 50 with non-small cell lung cancer. DNA for the CDR3: TGTGCCATCCAACCCCAGGGGCCAGGGGCCAACGTCCTGACTTTC. It specifies CAIQPQGPGANVLTF.